A selection of T cell receptor beta chains follows, all from one sample in a study of vaccination and CD4 T cells after COVID-19. The antigens of these receptors remain unknown. One entry per CDR3 protein results from TCRdb running MiXCR on the PCR reads. This sample carries 17,000 or so distinct CDR3 sequences, more than 40% of them seen once, and the ten largest clones take 5.7%. The sample was CD4+ T cells from blood, cultured in vitro, taken before SARS-CoV-2 vaccination. These receptor sequences come from a human donor who had recovered from COVID-19. CDR3s include the opening cysteine and the closing phenylalanine or tryptophan. The order of the fields is D gene, V gene, J gene, clone size, CDR3 DNA, CDR3 protein. A D gene is named only where the DNA matches it firmly. For some rows the clone size is stated as once, few or many, or as a class when expanded; others skip it.

D: TRBD2; V: TRBV10-3; J: TRBJ2-7; size: few; DNA: TGTGCCATCAGTGAGTCGACAACTAGCGGGGTCTACGAGCAGTACTTC; CDR3: CAISESTTSGVYEQYF
D: TRBD2; V: TRBV12-5; J: TRBJ2-5; size: once; DNA: TGTGCTAGTGGCCCGGGACTAGCGGGGGAGACCCAGTACTTC; CDR3: CASGPGLAGETQYF
D: TRBD2; V: TRBV11-2; J: TRBJ2-5; size: NA; DNA: TGTGCCAGCAGCCCACCGTCGACTAGCGGGATCGAGACCCAGTACTTC; CDR3: CASSPPSTSGIETQYF
D: TRBD2; V: TRBV20-1; J: TRBJ2-7; size: NA; DNA: TGCAGTGCTAGACCTTATGGACTAGCGGGGGGGCTAGGGCAGTACTTC; CDR3: CSARPYGLAGGLGQYF
D: TRBD1; V: TRBV10-3; J: TRBJ2-7; size: NA; DNA: TGTGCCACCAACGGACAGGGGGACTCCTACGAGCAGTACTTC; CDR3: CATNGQGDSYEQYF
D: NA; V: TRBV6-1; J: TRBJ1-2; size: few; DNA: TGTGCCAGCAGACAGGGCCCCCTGATCTATGGCTACACCTTC; CDR3: CASRQGPLIYGYTF
D: NA; V: TRBV11-2; J: TRBJ2-2; size: NA; DNA: TGTGCCAGCAGCTTGCCTGCAAGAGGGGGTCGGAGCACCGGGGAGCTGTTTTTT; CDR3: CASSLPARGGRSTGELFF
D: NA; V: TRBV5-4; J: TRBJ1-2; size: NA; DNA: TGTGCCAGCAGCGTGCTGCATCCGGGAGGCTGGACCTTC; CDR3: CASSVLHPGGWTF
D: NA; V: TRBV7-9; J: TRBJ1-3; size: once; DNA: TGTGCCAGCAGCTTAGGCTCTGGAAACACCATATATTTT; CDR3: CASSLGSGNTIYF
D: NA; V: TRBV11-3; J: TRBJ1-1; size: NA; DNA: TGTGCCAGCAGCCACCACCGGACGGAGAACACTGAAGCTTTCTTT; CDR3: CASSHHRTENTEAFF
D: NA; V: TRBV7-9; J: TRBJ1-1; size: medium-sized; DNA: TGTGCCAGCAGCTTAGTGGCAGCGAACACTGAAGCTTTCTTT; CDR3: CASSLVAANTEAFF
D: NA; V: TRBV24-1; J: TRBJ2-3; size: few; DNA: TGTGCCACCAGCCTTACAGATACGCAGTATTTT; CDR3: CATSLTDTQYF
D: NA; V: TRBV6-1; J: TRBJ1-5; size: few; DNA: TGTGCCAGCAGGTTCGAGAAGGATAGCAATCAGCCCCAGCATTTT; CDR3: CASRFEKDSNQPQHF
D: NA; V: TRBV5-1; J: TRBJ1-1; size: NA; DNA: TGCGCCAGCAGCTTGGTTGGGTTGAACACTGAAGCTTTCTTT; CDR3: CASSLVGLNTEAFF
D: TRBD1; V: TRBV7-2; J: TRBJ1-5; size: few; DNA: TGTGCCAGCAGCAGGCAGGGGACAGACTCGAAAAATAGCAATCAGCCCCAGCATTTT; CDR3: CASSRQGTDSKNSNQPQHF